This T cell receptor beta chain was recorded in a study of T cell repertoires in cytomegalovirus infection. About the research overall: Newly reported HLA-C-restricted and thoroughly characterized HLA-B-restricted CMV epitopes were employed. Based on public TCR beta signatures, there were indications of CMV infection and of a matching HLA type.

A remark on this clonotype: Its antigen is not identified.

Germline CDR1 DFQATT, CDR2 SNEGSKA (reference sequence). The CDR3 extends over 13 amino acids. Trimming removed 5 bases from V and 2 bases from J; junction bases left unmatched: 4. Points from the study as a whole: Carriage of CMV together with the relevant HLA was identifiable through cumulative public TCR beta family frequency. The ex vivo response was dominated by HLA-C-restricted CMV-specific TCR beta clonotypes.

Each CDR3 protein is one row after TCRdb ran MiXCR on the reads. Here the sample spans about 830,000 distinct CDR3 sequences, 32% being singletons. The chain has TRBV20-1 and TRBJ2-5; 8 nucleotides match TRBD1. The input for sequencing was cultured CD8+ T cells from PBMCs, taken from culture after CMV antigen stimulation. This TCR came from a human donor in good health (CMV status not recorded). Some clones in this sample may be carry-over from other donors' samples. The CDR3 loop reads CSADGTGQETQYF. CDR3 bases: TGCAGTGCTGACGGGACAGGACAAGAGACCCAGTACTTC.